This TCR beta chain was captured by sequencing in a study of preoperative IRX-2 immunotherapy in early breast cancer. Treatment of the sample: preoperative locoregional IRX-2 cytokine immunotherapy. Sequencing was performed with immunoSEQ multiplex PCR; in TCRdb, only in-frame clones are kept and a portion is missing. The sample shows tens of thousands of clones, roughly 95% of them seen only once. Trimming at V came to 2 bases and at J to 1 base, leaving 4 bases not matched to a gene. The length of the CDR3 is 15 residues. The germline V gene encodes CDR1 MNHEY and CDR2 SVGAGI. This chain uses TRBV6-5 with TRBJ1-1, with 7 bases that match TRBD1. The receptor was derived from a human donor with breast cancer. This specimen was tumor tissue, taken after IRX-2 immunotherapy. CDR3 amino acids: CASSYATGENTEAFF. As DNA, the CDR3 is TGTGCCAGCAGTTACGCTACAGGGGAGAACACTGAAGCTTTCTTT.